The source of this TCR beta chain is a study of graft-versus-host responses after intestinal transplantation. Study overall: All of the recipients had induction that used anti-thymocyte globulin, then tacrolimus and steroids for around 3 years. Whole-study results and caveats: Detected in recipient marrow were GvH clones, some of which were first observed in ileum or blood. Among circulating GvH clones, peak levels were associated with early post-transplant declines in HvG clones.

Clones were read by immunoSEQ multiplex PCR, and TCRdb kept only the in-frame ones, dropping some. The data contain over 100,000 clones, around 94% of them singletons. This clone was detected once. The antigen is not known. CDR3 length: 13 amino acids. V was trimmed by 4 bases and J by 1 base, leaving 8 bases between them. Germline V lookup: CDR1 SGDLS, CDR2 YYNGEE. The chain joins TRBV9 to TRBJ2-5; D gene unclear. The source was unstimulated CD4+ T cells sorted from spleen or lymph node cells, collected before transplant. The sequence came from a human donor who was the organ donor for an intestinal transplant. This chain's CDR3 is CASSQEIQETQYF. The CDR3 bases are TGTGCCAGCAGCCAAGAAATCCAAGAGACCCAGTACTTC.